A single sample gave rise to the 19 T cell receptor beta chains below, sequenced in a study of brain metastases from non-small cell lung cancer. Profiled with immunoSEQ multiplex PCR; TCRdb holds only in-frame clones, not every one. This repertoire shows some 4,000 clones, 70% to 90% found once; its top ten account for roughly 3.1%. The sequenced sample was primary lung tumor tissue. The receptors stem from a donor older than 35 with non-small cell lung cancer.

Here the CDR3 reads CATQLNTEAFF. The CDR3 coding sequence is TGTGCCACTCAACTGAACACTGAAGCTTTCTTT. The chain carries TRBV19 and TRBJ1-1, with D unclear. Trimming stripped 10 bases from V and 0 bases from J, with 6 bases between. Germline loops: CDR1 LNHDA, CDR2 SQIVND (reference sequence). The CDR3 is made up of 11 amino acids.

The sample holds a few counts of this clone. The chain joins TRBV5-4 to TRBJ1-5; 7 positions match TRBD1. Germline V gene data show CDR1 as SGHNT and CDR2 as YYREEE (reference sequence). V was clipped by 4 bases and J by 5 bases; unmatched bases: 3. The length of the CDR3 is 13 residues. The CDR3 loop is CASSGDRDQPQHF. CDR3 in DNA: TGTGCCAGCAGCGGGGACAGAGATCAGCCCCAGCATTTT.

The rearrangement links TRBV7-9 to TRBJ2-6; D is possibly TRBD2 (6 bases). Germline CDR1 and CDR2: SEHNR and FQNEAQ (reference sequence). This CDR3 is built from 16 residues. Trimming took 1 base from V and 2 from J, leaving 9 bases between them. CDR3 DNA: TGTGCCAGCAGCTTAGTTTGGAGGGCTGGGGCCAACGTCCTGACTTTC. Translating gives CASSLVWRAGANVLTF.

The chain carries TRBV18 and TRBJ2-5, with 8 positions matching TRBD2. This CDR3 contains 16 residues. The J segment lost 5 bases and the V segment lost 0 bases, leaving 8 bases of the junction unmatched. The V gene's germline CDR1 is KGHSH and CDR2 LQKENI. The DNA for the CDR3 is TGTGCCAGCTCACCACCGCGGTCGGGGGGGCTTGAGACCCAGTACTTC. This gives the protein CASSPPRSGGLETQYF. Drawing the rest from reference TRBV18 and TRBJ2-5, the complete variable domain is NAGVMQNPRHLVRRRGQEARLRCSPMKGHSHVYWYRQLPEEGLKFMVYLQKENIIDESGMPKERFSAEFPKEGPSILRIQQVVRGDSAAYFCASSPPRSGGLETQYFGPGTRLLVL.

The gene calls are TRBV7-2 and TRBJ2-3; 8 bases line up with TRBD2. V was pared by 5 bases and J by 5 bases, with 6 bases of the junction left unmatched. CDR3 length equals 14 residues. The germline CDR1 and CDR2 sequences are SGHTA and FQGNSA. Written as DNA, the CDR3 is TGTGCCAGCAGCCCAGCGGGGGCCAGAGATACGCAGTATTTT. It is translated as CASSPAGARDTQYF.

This chain links TRBV24-1 with TRBJ1-5, with a weak D call TRBD1 (6 bases). Germline loops: CDR1 KGHDR, CDR2 SFDVKD. The length of the CDR3 is 14 residues. Trimming stripped 4 bases from V and 1 base from J, with 7 bases between. The CDR3 loop is CATSDRGSNQPQHF. The DNA of the CDR3 is TGTGCCACCAGTGACAGGGGAAGCAATCAGCCCCAGCATTTT.

V and J are TRBV5-8 and TRBJ1-1; no definite D call. This CDR3 has 14 residues. Trimming took off 7 bases at V and 8 bases at J, with 21 bases between the two ends. Germline V gene sequence: CDR1 SGHTS, CDR2 YDEGEE. The CDR3 here is CASGRLTHKEEAFF. Here the CDR3 DNA reads TGTGCCAGCGGCCGTCTGACACATAAAGAGGAAGCTTTCTTT. The full variable domain, rest sourced from reference TRBV5-8 and TRBJ1-1, is EAGVTQSPTHLIKTRGQQATLRCSPISGHTSVYWYQQALGLGLQFLLWYDEGEERNRGNFPPRFSGRQFPNYSSELNVNALELEDSALYLCASGRLTHKEEAFFGQGTRLTVV.

The rearrangement uses TRBV24-1 and TRBJ2-5; D is ambiguous. The CDR3 extends over 13 amino acids. V lost 7 bases, J lost 1 base, and 9 bases lay in between. Germline V CDR1 and CDR2: KGHDR, SFDVKD. The CDR3 protein is CATSLGSQETQYF. The CDR3, as DNA: TGTGCCACCAGCTTGGGGTCCCAAGAGACCCAGTACTTC.

This chain joins TRBV7-4 and TRBJ1-2, with TRBD1 matching over 8 bases. CDR3 size: 19 residues. Unmatched junction bases numbered 17, after V lost 1 base and J lost 4 bases. Germline CDR1 reads SGHVT; CDR2 reads SQSDAQ. CDR3 bases: TGTGCCAGCAGCTTAGGCGAGGGACAGGCCGGGATGATCTCCTATGGCTACACCTTC. Amino acids: CASSLGEGQAGMISYGYTF.

This clone was counted once. This chain uses TRBV5-5 with TRBJ1-5; D not certain. The CDR3 loop spans 15 amino acids. With 2 bases removed from V and 6 bases from J, the gap between germline ends came to 15 bases. Germline V gene sequence: CDR1 SGHKS, CDR2 YYEKEE (reference sequence). DNA of the CDR3: TGTGCCAGCAGCTTATCTGACCCACGTGGTCAGCCCCAGCATTTT. Protein sequence: CASSLSDPRGQPQHF. Supplemented by reference TRBV5-5 and TRBJ1-5, the full variable domain reads DAGVTQSPTHLIKTRGQQVTLRCSPISGHKSVSWYQQVLGQGPQFIFQYYEKEERGRGNFPDRFSARQFPNYSSELNVNALLLGDSALYLCASSLSDPRGQPQHFGDGTRLSIL.

This clone was observed a single time. The rearrangement joins TRBV7-2 to TRBJ2-4; 7 bases map to TRBD1. The CDR3 has 15 amino acids. The junction had 3 bases not matched to a gene; V was cut back by 1 base and J by 3 bases. The V gene's germline CDR1 is SGHTA and CDR2 FQGNSA. The DNA of the CDR3 is TGTGCCAGCAGCTTAGAAGGGACAGTCAAAAACATTCAGTACTTC. This codes for CASSLEGTVKNIQYF.

V and J are TRBV7-3 and TRBJ2-1, with D unresolved. Trimming pared 3 bases from V and 10 bases from J, leaving 10 bases between. The CDR3 spans 12 residues. The germline gives CDR1 SGHTA, CDR2 FQGTGA. CDR3 loop: CASSFFGREQFF. Here the CDR3 DNA reads TGTGCCAGCAGCTTTTTTGGAAGGGAGCAGTTCTTC. Looking up the rest from reference TRBV7-3 and TRBJ2-1 gives the full variable domain: GAGVSQTPSNKVTEKGKYVELRCDPISGHTALYWYRQSLGQGPEFLIYFQGTGAADDSGLPNDRFFAVRPEGSVSTLKIQRTERGDSAVYLCASSFFGREQFFGPGTRLTVL.

This rearrangement joins TRBV18 to TRBJ1-2, with 8 bases matching TRBD1. After removal of 3 bases from V and 7 bases from J, the junction contained 10 bases not matched to a gene. The length of the CDR3 is 15 residues. In germline, CDR1 is KGHSH, CDR2 LQKENI. The DNA for the CDR3 is TGTGCCAGCTCACCCACCGGGGCAGGGGGCATTGGCTACACCTTC. It yields the protein CASSPTGAGGIGYTF. The whole variable domain, filled in from reference TRBV18 and TRBJ1-2, reads NAGVMQNPRHLVRRRGQEARLRCSPMKGHSHVYWYRQLPEEGLKFMVYLQKENIIDESGMPKERFSAEFPKEGPSILRIQQVVRGDSAAYFCASSPTGAGGIGYTFGSGTRLTVV.

This rearrangement joins TRBV6-5 to TRBJ2-1; TRBD1 or TRBD2 may be the D gene (5 bases each). This CDR3 is built from 11 residues. Germline CDR1 reads MNHEY; CDR2 reads SVGAGI. The V end lost 7 bases, the J end lost 10 bases, and 11 bases lay between the germline ends. The CDR3 is CASKWGSEQFF. CDR3 bases: TGTGCCAGCAAGTGGGGGAGCGAGCAGTTCTTC.

The genes are TRBV5-6 and TRBJ2-2; no definite D call. The CDR3 runs 16 residues. In germline, CDR1 is SGHDT, CDR2 YYEEEE. V lost 3 bases and J 0 bases, leaving 12 bases between the germline ends. The CDR3 region has the DNA TGTGCCAGCAGCTCTTCGCGGAGAACGAACACCGGGGAGCTGTTTTTT. Encoded protein: CASSSSRRTNTGELFF.

Notes on this clone: The same CDR3 is also encoded by other DNA sequences in this sample. The chain couples TRBV18 to TRBJ1-1; D might be TRBD1 (5 bases). Between the trimmed V and J ends, which lost 9 bases and 5 bases, there was a span of 22 bases. Germline V gene data show CDR1 as KGHSH and CDR2 as LQKENI. CDR3 size: 15 residues. The CDR3 is CASSRNRFDETEAFF. CDR3 coding DNA: TGTGCCAGTTCCCGCAACAGGTTTGATGAAACTGAAGCTTTCTTT. Based on the CDR3 plus reference TRBV18 and TRBJ1-1, the full variable domain is NAGVMQNPRHLVRRRGQEARLRCSPMKGHSHVYWYRQLPEEGLKFMVYLQKENIIDESGMPKERFSAEFPKEGPSILRIQQVVRGDSAAYFCASSRNRFDETEAFFGQGTRLTVV.

This clone was seen once. The chain joins TRBV3-1 (or the pseudogene TRBV3-2) to TRBJ2-1, with no clear D. The CDR3 spans 14 residues. The V end was cut by 4 bases, the J end by 8 bases, with 15 bases between. Germline V gene data show CDR1 as LGHDT and CDR2 as YNNKEL (reference sequence). CDR3 nucleotides: TGTGCCAGCAGCCCCGGAAGAGGTTTGGATGAGCAGTTCTTC. Amino acids: CASSPGRGLDEQFF.

V usage is TRBV2 and J usage is TRBJ2-1, with 12 nucleotides matching TRBD2. Germline loops: CDR1 SNHLY, CDR2 FYNNEI. The length of the CDR3 is 16 residues. V lost 2 bases and J lost 9; bases outside the gene matches: 8. Written as DNA, the CDR3 is TGTGCCAGCAGTGAAAGCGGACTAGCGGGGACCCGTGAGCAGTTCTTC. Protein product: CASSESGLAGTREQFF.

The chain uses TRBV7-9 and TRBJ1-1, with 7 nucleotides matching TRBD1. Germline V gives CDR1 SEHNR, CDR2 FQNEAQ (reference sequence). The ends lost 3 bases at V and 7 bases at J; junction bases unmatched: 5. This CDR3 region has 13 residues. CDR3: CASSFTGVGEAFF. The CDR3 DNA follows: TGTGCCAGCAGCTTTACAGGGGTTGGTGAAGCTTTCTTT.